The 22 T cell receptor beta chains listed next were all sequenced from one sample in a study of T cells in Graves' hyperthyroidism and ophthalmopathy. Amplification of TCR beta CDR3 regions was performed using RNA transcripts as template. First-round RT-PCR with HTBI primers amplified the TCR CDR3 region. TCRdb re-derived calls from the multiplex PCR reads in MiXCR, one entry per CDR3 protein. The table records about 740,000 distinct CDR3 sequences, 13% to 15% of them present only once. Material for sequencing was blood. The receptors here all came from a woman in her late teens or twenties with Graves' hyperthyroidism.

This chain uses TRBV6-2 or TRBV6-3 with TRBJ1-1; D remains unclear. The CDR3 extends over 14 amino acids. The V gene lost 2 bases and the J gene lost 5 bases, with 12 bases spanning the gap. Per the germline V gene, CDR1 is MNHEY and CDR2 is SVGEGT. CDR3 protein: CASSYAARRTEAFF. DNA of the CDR3: TGTGCCAGCAGTTACGCCGCTCGACGGACTGAAGCTTTCTTT.

This clonotype has more than one count but fewer than ten. This chain joins TRBV7-6 and TRBJ2-5; 9 bases match TRBD2. V dropped 2 bases and J dropped 5; count of bases not matched to a gene: 9. The germline V gene encodes CDR1 SGHVS and CDR2 FNYEAQ. The CDR3 is 16 residues long. CDR3 DNA sequence: TGTGCCAGCAGCTTAACGCGGGAGGGCCTCGAGGAGACCCAGTACTTC. Translating gives CASSLTREGLEETQYF.

There are many counts of this clonotype. The chain is built from TRBV20-1 and TRBJ2-7, with D hard to call. Germline V lookup: CDR1 DFQATT, CDR2 SNEGSKA (reference sequence). V lost 6 bases, J lost 3 bases, and 9 bases lay in between. There are 11 residues in the CDR3. In nucleotides, the CDR3 is TGCAGTGCGGTCCAGGTCTACGAGCAGTACTTC. It yields the protein CSAVQVYEQYF.

This clonotype was recorded a few times. CDR3 sequence reads: CASSGHVDTEAFF. The CDR3 DNA reads as TGTGCCAGCAGCGGGCATGTGGACACTGAAGCTTTCTTT. This chain links TRBV9 with TRBJ1-1; D gene ambiguous. Deletions cut 3 bases from V and 3 bases from J, with 9 bases between. The germline gives CDR1 SGDLS, CDR2 YYNGEE. This CDR3 is built from 13 residues.

The V and J genes are TRBV20-1 and TRBJ2-7; 10 bases map to TRBD1. V was pared by 0 bases and J by 5 bases, with 4 bases of the junction left unmatched. In germline, CDR1 is DFQATT, CDR2 SNEGSKA (reference sequence). The CDR3 length is 14 residues. CDR3 bases: TGCAGTGCTAGAGAGACAGGGGGCCTCGACGAGCAGTACTTC. It translates to CSARETGGLDEQYF.

V gene TRBV7-8 combines with J gene TRBJ2-7; 8 positions match TRBD2. Germline loops: CDR1 SGHVS, CDR2 FQNEAQ. CDR3 length: 15 amino acids. V gave up 4 bases and J gave up 4 bases; unmatched junction bases: 9. The CDR3 loop reads CASSSRERELYEQYF. CDR3 coding DNA: TGTGCCAGCAGCTCCCGTGAGCGGGAGTTATACGAGCAGTACTTC.

Comment on this clonotype: This may stem from a read error, because a much larger clone lies one nucleotide away. Since no conserved phenylalanine or tryptophan closes the CDR3, a read error is the likely cause. This sequence joins TRBV30 and TRBJ2-3; 8 bases are shared with TRBD2. Unmatched junction bases numbered 10, after V lost 0 bases and J lost 2 bases. The CDR3 length is 17 residues. Germline values: CDR1 GTSNPN, CDR2 SVGIG (reference sequence). CDR3 protein: CAWSVRGGAGDTDTQYI. In DNA form, the CDR3 reads TGTGCCTGGAGTGTACGGGGGGGAGCGGGAGACACAGATACGCAGTATATT.

In this sample, this clonotype turned up many times. V and J are TRBV7-2 and TRBJ1-5; 7 nucleotides match TRBD1. J was trimmed by 1 base and V by 1 base; bases with no gene match: 1. Germline loops: CDR1 SGHTA, CDR2 FQGNSA. This CDR3 contains 15 residues. The CDR3 DNA reads as TGTGCCAGCAGCTTAGGGGACAGAAGCAATCAGCCCCAGCATTTT. Translating it yields CASSLGDRSNQPQHF.

Ten or more counts support this clonotype. This sequence joins TRBV7-9 and TRBJ2-1; the match to TRBD2 covers 8 bases. The germline gives CDR1 SEHNR, CDR2 FQNEAQ (reference sequence). Losses at the gene ends were 3 bases for V and 6 bases for J; bases not matched to a gene: 4. CDR3 length: 14 residues. In DNA, the CDR3 is TGTGCCAGCAGCTTGGGACTAGGAGCCAATGAGCAGTTCTTC. Translated, it gives CASSLGLGANEQFF.

This clonotype appeared a single time. One end of the junction fails to match germline, which may point to a read error. The CDR3 here is CVSSDFGWSDYGYTF. As DNA, the CDR3 is TGTGTCAGCAGCGATTTCGGGTGGTCCGACTATGGCTACACCTTC. This chain links TRBV3-1 with TRBJ1-2; no clear D. Germline values: CDR1 LGHDT, CDR2 YNNKEL (reference sequence). There are 15 residues in the CDR3.

In regard to this clonotype: One end of the junction is discordant with germline, which a read error may explain. This chain connects TRBV28 to TRBJ2-2; a weak D match, TRBD2 (5 bases). This CDR3 comprises 13 residues. Germline lookup yields CDR1 MDHEN and CDR2 SYDVKM. The CDR3 nucleotides are TGTGCCAGCGTCTCTGGGAACACCGGGGAGCTGCTTTTT. This translates into CASVSGNTGELLF.

This clonotype showed up just a few times. V and J are TRBV25-1 and TRBJ1-1; 10 bases align to TRBD1. The CDR3 spans 18 residues. Trimming removed 7 bases from V and 3 bases from J; junction bases left unmatched: 17. Germline lookup yields CDR1 MGHDK and CDR2 SYGVNS. The CDR3 loop reads CASTGEVGDRGWDTEAFF. The CDR3 DNA reads TGTGCCAGCACCGGCGAGGTGGGGGACAGGGGATGGGACACTGAAGCTTTCTTT. Full variable domain (outside the CDR3, taken from reference TRBV25-1 and TRBJ1-1): EADIYQTPRYLVIGTGKKITLECSQTMGHDKMYWYQQDPGMELHLIHYSYGVNSTEKGDLSSESTVSRIRTEHFPLTLESARPSHTSQYLCASTGEVGDRGWDTEAFFGQGTRLTVV.

This clonotype was counted many times. The V gene is TRBV30, the J gene TRBJ1-2; D is undetermined. V was trimmed by 1 base and J by 4 bases, leaving 16 bases between them. The V gene's germline CDR1 is GTSNPN and CDR2 SVGIG (reference sequence). CDR3 length equals 15 residues. CDR3 coding DNA: TGTGCCTGGAGTGGAGACACGCTGGGAGGCTATGGCTACACCTTC. Protein: CAWSGDTLGGYGYTF.

This clonotype was observed many times. The CDR3 region has the DNA TGTGCCAGCACGGAGAGCGGGAGAGGAACCGGGGAGCTGTTTTTT. As protein: CASTESGRGTGELFF. The chain carries TRBV2 and TRBJ2-2, with 8 nucleotides matching TRBD2. The CDR3 is 15 residues long. Germline V gene lookup returns CDR1 SNHLY and CDR2 FYNNEI. V lost 7 bases and J lost 5; bases outside the gene matches: 9.

This clonotype was seen ten or more times. The chain links TRBV28 to TRBJ2-3; the D gene is possibly TRBD2 (5 bases). This CDR3 has 15 amino acids. V lost 6 bases to trimming and J lost 0 bases, with 13 bases between them. Germline V gives CDR1 MDHEN, CDR2 SYDVKM. The CDR3 DNA reads as TGTGCCAGCAGAGCGGCTAGGGTGAGCACAGATACGCAGTATTTT. This gives the protein CASRAARVSTDTQYF.

This clonotype was seen once. At one boundary the junction diverges from the germline segment, which might be a read error. The CDR3: CASSLVSGQTDTRYF. DNA of the CDR3: TGTGCCAGCAGCTTAGTATCGGGACAGACAGATACGCGGTATTTT. The chain recombines TRBV11-2 with TRBJ2-3; 7 nucleotides agree with TRBD1. Per germline, CDR1 SGHAT and CDR2 FQNNGV. The length of the CDR3 is 15 residues.

The rearrangement joins TRBV6-2 or TRBV6-3 to TRBJ2-7, with a tentative D call TRBD1 (6 bases). The CDR3 consists of 14 residues. V was cut by 6 bases and J by 7 bases, with 19 bases left in between. The germline V gene encodes CDR1 MNHEY and CDR2 SVGEGT. The CDR3 sequence: CASSFLWDTGEQYF. The DNA for the CDR3 is TGTGCCAGCAGCTTTTTGTGGGACACGGGTGAGCAGTACTTC.

The sample holds many counts of this clonotype. The chain joins TRBV9 to TRBJ2-7; D not certain. Germline CDR1 and CDR2: SGDLS and YYNGEE. V shed 4 bases and J shed 1 base, with 12 bases lying between them. The CDR3 spans 14 residues. The CDR3 region is CASSRTPESYEQYF. The CDR3 nucleotides read TGTGCCAGCAGCCGCACACCCGAATCCTACGAGCAGTACTTC. Combining the CDR3 with reference TRBV9 and TRBJ2-7 gives the whole variable domain DSGVTQTPKHLITATGQRVTLRCSPRSGDLSVYWYQQSLDQGLQFLIQYYNGEERAKGNILERFSAQQFPDLHSELNLSSLELGDSALYFCASSRTPESYEQYFGPGTRLTVT.

The chain combines TRBV29-1 with TRBJ2-7; TRBD1 matches 8 bases. In germline, CDR1 is SQVTM, CDR2 ANQGSEA. J lost 5 bases, V lost 6 bases, and 9 bases had no gene match. This CDR3 spans 13 amino acids. In DNA, the CDR3 is TGCAGCGTGCAGGGGGCAGGGGTTAACGAGCAGTACTTC. Protein: CSVQGAGVNEQYF.

This clonotype was counted between two and nine times. This rearrangement joins TRBV18 to TRBJ2-5; maybe TRBD2 (5 bases). CDR1 is KGHSH, CDR2 LQKENI, per germline. The germline V and J ends were trimmed by 4 bases and 4 bases, with 13 bases remaining between them. This CDR3 region has 14 residues. CDR3 DNA sequence: TGTGCCAGCTCACTGGGCCCGGGAACAGAGACCCAGTACTTC. As protein: CASSLGPGTETQYF.

The sample holds many counts of this clonotype. V is TRBV7-8 and J is TRBJ2-3; D not resolved. Germline CDR1 reads SGHVS; CDR2 reads FQNEAQ. The CDR3 loop spans 16 amino acids. V gave up 6 bases and J gave up 3 bases, with 19 bases separating them. The CDR3 here is CASRNEGGNRTDTQYF. In DNA, the CDR3 is TGTGCCAGCAGAAACGAAGGTGGGAATCGGACAGATACGCAGTATTTT.

This clonotype was picked up a small number of times. The chain recombines TRBV27 with TRBJ2-7; TRBD2 might be the D (5 bases). CDR1 is MNHEY, CDR2 SMNVEV, per germline (reference sequence). The V end lost 4 bases, the J end lost 2 bases, and 15 bases lay between the germline ends. The length of the CDR3 is 15 residues. CDR3 sequence reads: CASSSGRTPPYEQYF. CDR3 nucleotide sequence: TGTGCCAGCAGTTCCGGCCGGACTCCGCCCTACGAGCAGTACTTC.